A single sample is the source of the 6 T cell receptor beta chains below, sequenced in a study of blood T cell repertoires in COVID-19. Using immunoSEQ multiplex PCR, the repertoire was profiled, and TCRdb retains in-frame clones only, with some absent. The sample comprises about 300,000 clones, roughly 89% of which are singletons, and roughly 5% rests with the top ten. Sequences were obtained from peripheral blood. These receptors all come from a man between 35 and 55 years old with acute or convalescent COVID-19.

The CDR3: CASSFGGGGRTDTQYF. In nucleotides, the CDR3 is TGTGCCAGCAGCTTTGGAGGCGGGGGGAGGACAGATACGCAGTATTTT. The rearrangement uses TRBV7-9 and TRBJ2-3; 8 nucleotides align to TRBD2. CDR3 length equals 16 residues. Losses at the gene ends were 3 bases for V and 3 bases for J; bases not matched to a gene: 8. Germline V lookup: CDR1 SEHNR, CDR2 FQNEAQ (reference sequence).

The chain links TRBV11-3 to TRBJ2-1; 8 bases fit TRBD2. V lost 1 base to trimming and J lost 10 bases; unmatched junction nucleotides: 6. The CDR3 runs to 14 residues. Germline CDR1 and CDR2: SGHNT and YENEEA. The CDR3 is CASSLGGPGGEQFF. DNA for the CDR3: TGTGCCAGCAGCTTAGGTGGCCCGGGGGGGGAGCAGTTCTTC.

The CDR3, as DNA: TGTGCCAGCAGCCCTCGGGACTTACCAGGGACCTACGAGCAGTACTTC. Translation: CASSPRDLPGTYEQYF. V gene TRBV16 combines with J gene TRBJ2-7; weak D call: TRBD2 (6 bases). Trimming pared 4 bases from V and 2 bases from J, leaving 18 bases between. The CDR3 has 16 amino acids. Germline CDR1 KGHSY, CDR2 FQNENV.

V gene TRBV5-5 combines with J gene TRBJ2-7; TRBD1 is a possible D gene (5 bases). The CDR3 is made up of 12 amino acids. Germline V CDR1 and CDR2: SGHKS, YYEKEE (reference sequence). Trimming took off 1 base at V and 4 bases at J, with 6 bases between the two ends. CDR3 residues: CASSLPGYEQYF. The CDR3 coding sequence is TGTGCCAGCAGCTTGCCAGGGTACGAGCAGTACTTC.

The rearrangement links TRBV9 to TRBJ1-2; possibly TRBD1 for D (5 bases). Between the trimmed V and J ends, which lost 0 bases and 5 bases, there was a span of 14 bases. Germline V gene lookup returns CDR1 SGDLS and CDR2 YYNGEE. This CDR3 contains 15 residues. CDR3 in amino acids: CASSVEAGGGYGYTF. The CDR3 DNA is TGTGCCAGCAGCGTAGAGGCGGGGGGTGGTTATGGCTACACCTTC.

The V call is TRBV10-3, the J call TRBJ1-5; tentatively, D is TRBD1 (5 bases). The germline CDR1 and CDR2 sequences are ENHRY and SYGVKD. V lost 3 bases and J lost 3, with 15 bases in between. The CDR3 spans 16 residues. CDR3 DNA: TGTGCCATCAGTGAAGGGATGGGGCTGGACAATCAGCCCCAGCATTTT. Translation gives CAISEGMGLDNQPQHF.